The rows below give T cell receptor beta chains drawn from one sample of a study of control samples from healthy donors and cancer patients. Data came from immunoSEQ multiplex PCR; TCRdb stores just in-frame clones and leaves some out. Here the sample spans 200,000 to 250,000 clones, roughly 94% being singletons. Material: blood. Receptors were obtained from a man aged 45-60 years in good health. Each CDR3 is given with its conserved first and last residue. The order of the fields is CDR3 length, J gene, V gene, CDR3 protein.

>14|TRBJ1-6|TRBV3-1/TRBV3-2
CASSQDSYNSPLHF
>14|TRBJ2-7|TRBV11-2
CASSLAGIAYEQYF
>11|TRBJ1-2|TRBV12-3/TRBV12-4
CASSPNYGYTF
>13|TRBJ1-4|TRBV28
CASRTGGGEKLFF
>15|TRBJ1-5|TRBV5-8
CASSLGQGRSQPQHF
>15|TRBJ1-4|TRBV21-1
CASSKVLWGGEKLFF
>13|TRBJ2-1|TRBV19
CATGVRGSDEQFF
>14|TRBJ2-4|TRBV19
CASSVSRGQNIQYF
>13|TRBJ1-2|TRBV28
CASSTPPNYGYTF
>14|TRBJ2-7|TRBV24-1
CATSNSGGGYEQYF
>14|TRBJ2-2|TRBV4-1
CASSQDGPGWELFF
>13|TRBJ1-2|TRBV10-1
CASSETGGYGYTF
>17|TRBJ2-2|TRBV4-1
CASSLRPPGANTGELFF
>12|TRBJ2-7|TRBV3-1/TRBV3-2
CASSQTYYEQYF
>15|TRBJ1-5|TRBV3-1/TRBV3-2
CASSQGGQSNQPQHF
>13|TRBJ1-5|TRBV30
CAWRDRGNQPQHF
>14|TRBJ1-1|TRBV5-1
CASSAQGMNTEAFF
>15|TRBJ1-2|TRBV30
CAWLAPALGYYGYTF
>15|TRBJ2-7|TRBV12-5
CASGFKGMTSYEQYF
>14|TRBJ2-5|TRBV5-1
CASSLAGGGETQYF
>15|TRBJ1-6|TRBV5-6
CASSLTWDSISPLHF
>15|TRBJ2-7|TRBV7-2
CASSPTAIPTYEQYF
>13|TRBJ2-3|TRBV18
CASSPSMTDTQYF
>15|TRBJ2-1|TRBV19
CASIQTGGGYNEQFF
>13|TRBJ2-4|TRBV28
CASSLQGEGIQYF
>14|TRBJ1-2|TRBV4-2
CASSQVAGDYGYTF
>16|TRBJ2-2|TRBV3-1/TRBV3-2
CASSRRRAGDTGELFF
>14|TRBJ2-5|TRBV10-3
CAISGDGRQETQYF
>14|TRBJ1-1|TRBV7-3
CASSPTDSNTEAFF
>14|TRBJ1-5|TRBV19
CASSASSGNQPQHF
>13|TRBJ1-3|TRBV24-1
CATSDEVGNTIYF
>13|TRBJ1-5|TRBV12-3/TRBV12-4
CASSPRENQPQHF
>13|TRBJ2-3|TRBV19
CASRPGGIDTQYF
>12|TRBJ1-1|TRBV29-1
CSVVTGNTEAFF
>16|TRBJ2-2|TRBV7-8
CASSLRDRGNTGELFF
>15|TRBJ1-3|TRBV5-1
CASSLVAGNGNTIYF
>16|TRBJ2-5|TRBV5-8
CASSETGGPAQETQYF
>13|TRBJ1-2|TRBV19
CASSPGRHYGYTF
>14|TRBJ2-3|TRBV5-1
CASSWDSGADTQYF
>13|TRBJ2-5|TRBV6-5
CASSYRLRGTQYF
>13|TRBJ2-1|TRBV27
CAARASGGREQFF
>15|TRBJ1-1|TRBV5-5
CASSPNSRVNTEAFF
>12|TRBJ2-1|TRBV12-3/TRBV12-4
CASTLGYNEQFF
>14|TRBJ1-1|TRBV6-6
CASSYDPSLTEAFF
>11|TRBJ2-5|TRBV2
CASQKGETQYF
>16|TRBJ2-4|TRBV7-6
CASSPEERVAKNIQYF
>13|TRBJ1-6|TRBV5-1
CASSLTENSPLHF
>13|TRBJ1-6|TRBV4-2
CASSQSKGSPLHF
>15|TRBJ1-5|TRBV7-5
CVSGAAWGSNQPQHF
>17|TRBJ1-1|TRBV10-3
CAIRVGGGRSLGTEAFF
>15|TRBJ1-1|TRBV25-1
CASSESGQGRAEAFF
>12|TRBJ2-5|TRBV12-3/TRBV12-4
CASSLMAETQYF
>15|TRBJ2-7|TRBV5-1
CASSQGTAYSYEQYF